Ten or more counts support the clone carrying this TCR beta chain. What it binds is unknown. The data were taken from a study of T-cell memory formation after mild COVID-19. Study-level points and caveats: Contracting clones localized mainly to CM and EM when CD4+ and mainly to EMRA when CD8+.

Trimming stripped 4 bases from V and 9 bases from J, with 28 bases between. The CDR3 extends over 17 amino acids. Germline V gives CDR1 MNHEY, CDR2 SMNVEV (reference sequence). TCRdb redid the calling of the 5' RACE reads with MiXCR, one entry per CDR3 protein. Of 200,000 to 250,000 distinct CDR3 sequences detected, about a sixth appear once; the ten largest clones hold 3.5%. The sequence was collected from a man aged 18 to 29 who had mild COVID-19 (a few samples of this study predate the infection). Cell type and time point are not known. Sequences were obtained from PBMCs or a T cell subset sorted from them (not recorded which). The chain uses TRBV27 and TRBJ2-7; D is perhaps TRBD1 or TRBD2 (6 bases each). CDR3 sequence: CASSSLVGGYHTTRQYF. In DNA, the CDR3 is TGTGCCAGCAGTTCTTTGGTGGGGGGCTACCATACCACCCGGCAGTACTTC.